This T cell receptor (beta chain) derives from a study of T cell responses to AZD1222 COVID-19 vaccine. CDR3 length: 13 amino acids. Germline V gives CDR1 SEHNR, CDR2 FQNEAQ (reference sequence). V gave up 5 bases and J gave up 8 bases, with 15 bases separating them. Study results and limitations: Females made up more of the donors, who were largely white British, and clonal diversity may have come out too low. At baseline, seropositivity was found in only a handful of AZD1222 recipients.

Repertoires were generated with immunoSEQ multiplex PCR, while TCRdb's copy carries only in-frame clones and drops some. The repertoire has 120,000 to 150,000 clones, 82% of them found once; the top ten carry roughly 4.5%. In the case of this clone: The antigen is unknown.

The TCR sequence derives from an adult in good health. The rearrangement links TRBV7-9 to TRBJ1-2; D perhaps matches TRBD1 (6 bases). The starting material was peripheral blood, obtained on day 0 of MenACWY control vaccination. The CDR3 region is CASSKGGADGYTF. CDR3 sequence (DNA): TGTGCCAGCAGCAAAGGGGGGGCGGACGGCTACACCTTC.